This paragraph reports one T cell receptor (beta chain). What it recognizes is unknown. Germline V gene lookup returns CDR1 KGHSH and CDR2 LQKENI. CDR3 length equals 12 residues. V lost 8 bases, J lost 5 bases, and 12 bases lay in between. These data are taken from a study of cytomegalovirus exposure and HLA in healthy donors. Study results and limitations: DRB1 had the most TCR associations and HLA-C the fewest, a later analysis found, with rates varying by HLA locus. About 87% or about 30% of the time was how often most TCR beta V segments were productive, according to an earlier analysis.

PCR was performed using 60 Vbeta and 13 Jbeta primers. TCRdb's table, derived via immunoSEQ multiplex PCR, lists solely in-frame clones and lacks some. The table records tens of thousands of clones, around 75% of them present only once. J is TRBJ1-2 and V is TRBV18; possible D gene TRBD1, 5 bases. The receptor's source is a woman between 40 and 55 years old in good health and CMV-seropositive. Input material: PBMCs. The CDR3 loop is CASEGTAYGYTF. The CDR3, as DNA: TGTGCCAGCGAGGGGACTGCTTATGGCTACACCTTC.